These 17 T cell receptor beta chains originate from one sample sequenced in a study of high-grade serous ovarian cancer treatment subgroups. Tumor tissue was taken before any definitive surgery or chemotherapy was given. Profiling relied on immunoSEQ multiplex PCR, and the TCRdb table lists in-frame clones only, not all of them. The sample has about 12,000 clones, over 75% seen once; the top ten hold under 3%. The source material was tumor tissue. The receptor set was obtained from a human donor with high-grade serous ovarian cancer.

CDR3 DNA: TGCGCCAGCAGCCAACAAACAGGGTATGGGACTGAAGCTTTCTTT. This sequence encodes CASSQQTGYGTEAFF. The V call is TRBV4-3, the J call TRBJ1-1; D is perhaps TRBD1 (6 bases). The CDR3 covers 15 residues. The V end was cut by 2 bases, the J end by 5 bases, with 15 bases between. CDR1 is LGHNA, CDR2 YSLEER, per germline.

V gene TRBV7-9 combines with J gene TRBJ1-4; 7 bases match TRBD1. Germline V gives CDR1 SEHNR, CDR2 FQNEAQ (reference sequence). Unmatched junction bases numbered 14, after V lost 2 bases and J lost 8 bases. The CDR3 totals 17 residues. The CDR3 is CASSLPGQPQPGEKLFF. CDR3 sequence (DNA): TGTGCCAGCAGCTTACCGGGACAGCCCCAGCCAGGCGAAAAACTGTTTTTT.

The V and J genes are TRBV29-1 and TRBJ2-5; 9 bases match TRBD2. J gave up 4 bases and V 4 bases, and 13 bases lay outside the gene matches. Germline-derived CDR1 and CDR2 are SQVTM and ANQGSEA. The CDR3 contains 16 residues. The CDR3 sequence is CSVGLSRLAGIETQYF. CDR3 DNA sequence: TGCAGCGTTGGGCTGAGTCGGCTAGCGGGAATAGAGACCCAGTACTTC.

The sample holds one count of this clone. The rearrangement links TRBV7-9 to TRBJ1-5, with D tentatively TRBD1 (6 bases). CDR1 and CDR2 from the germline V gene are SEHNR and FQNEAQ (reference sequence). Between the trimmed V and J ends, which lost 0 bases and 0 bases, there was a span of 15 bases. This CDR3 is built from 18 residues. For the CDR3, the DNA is TGTGCCAGCAGCTTAGCGAGGGAGGGGGGCATTAGCAATCAGCCCCAGCATTTT. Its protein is CASSLAREGGISNQPQHF.

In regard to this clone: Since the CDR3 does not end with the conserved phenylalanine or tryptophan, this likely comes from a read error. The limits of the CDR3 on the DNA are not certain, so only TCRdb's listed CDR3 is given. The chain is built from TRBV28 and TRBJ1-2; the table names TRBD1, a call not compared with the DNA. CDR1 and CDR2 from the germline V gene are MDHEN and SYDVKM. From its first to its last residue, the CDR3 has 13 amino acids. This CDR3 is CASSFITDKPMSV.

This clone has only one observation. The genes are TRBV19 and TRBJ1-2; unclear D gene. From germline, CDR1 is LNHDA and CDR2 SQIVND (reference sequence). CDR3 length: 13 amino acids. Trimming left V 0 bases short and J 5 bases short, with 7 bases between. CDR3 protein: CASSIDWYYGYTF. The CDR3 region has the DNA TGTGCCAGTAGTATAGATTGGTATTATGGCTACACCTTC.

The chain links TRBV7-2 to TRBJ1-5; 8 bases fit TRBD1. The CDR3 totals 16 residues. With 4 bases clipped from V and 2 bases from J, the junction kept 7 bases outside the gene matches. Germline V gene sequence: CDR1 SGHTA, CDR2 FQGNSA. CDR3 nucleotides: TGTGCCAGCAGCTCGCAGGGGGCACTGGGCAATCAGCCCCAGCATTTT. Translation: CASSSQGALGNQPQHF. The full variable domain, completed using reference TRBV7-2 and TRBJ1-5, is GAGVSQSPSNKVTEKGKDVELRCDPISGHTALYWYRQSLGQGLEFLIYFQGNSAPDKSGLPSDRFSAERTGGSVSTLTIQRTQQEDSAVYLCASSSQGALGNQPQHFGDGTRLSIL.

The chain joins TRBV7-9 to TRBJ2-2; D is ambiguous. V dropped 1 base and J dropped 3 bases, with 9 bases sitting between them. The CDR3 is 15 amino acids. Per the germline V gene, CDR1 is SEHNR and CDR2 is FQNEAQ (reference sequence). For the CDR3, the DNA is TGTGCCAGCAGCTTAGGGGTCGGCGACACCGGGGAGCTGTTTTTT. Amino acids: CASSLGVGDTGELFF.

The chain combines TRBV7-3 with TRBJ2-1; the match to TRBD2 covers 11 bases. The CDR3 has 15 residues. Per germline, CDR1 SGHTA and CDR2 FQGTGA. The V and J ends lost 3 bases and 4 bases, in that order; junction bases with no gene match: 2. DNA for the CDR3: TGTGCCAGCAGCTTTAGCGGGGGGGGATACAATGAGCAGTTCTTC. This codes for CASSFSGGGYNEQFF.

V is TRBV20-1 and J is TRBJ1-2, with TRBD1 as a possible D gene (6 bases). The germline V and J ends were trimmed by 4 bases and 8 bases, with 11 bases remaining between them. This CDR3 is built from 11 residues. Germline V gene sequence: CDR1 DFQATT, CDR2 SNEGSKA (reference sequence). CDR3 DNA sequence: TGCAGTGCTACGCAGGGGCGAGGCTACACCTTC. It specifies CSATQGRGYTF.

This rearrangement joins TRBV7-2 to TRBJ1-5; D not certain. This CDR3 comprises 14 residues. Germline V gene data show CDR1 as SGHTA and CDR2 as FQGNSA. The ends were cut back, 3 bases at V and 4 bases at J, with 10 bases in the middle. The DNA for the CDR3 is TGTGCCAGCAGCTTGCAAGCCGTTAATCAGCCCCAGCATTTT. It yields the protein CASSLQAVNQPQHF.

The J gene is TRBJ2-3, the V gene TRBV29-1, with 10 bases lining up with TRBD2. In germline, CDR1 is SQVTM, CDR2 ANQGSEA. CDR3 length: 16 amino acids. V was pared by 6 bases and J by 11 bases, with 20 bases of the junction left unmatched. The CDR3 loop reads CSVLDREAGGPVMQYF. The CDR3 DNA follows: TGCAGCGTCCTAGACAGAGAAGCGGGGGGGCCTGTAATGCAGTATTTT.

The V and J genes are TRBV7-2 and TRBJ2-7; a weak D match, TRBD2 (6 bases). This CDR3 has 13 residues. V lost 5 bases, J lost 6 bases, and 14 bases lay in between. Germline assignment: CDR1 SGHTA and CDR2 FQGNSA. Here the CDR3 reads CASSRDWSGEQYV. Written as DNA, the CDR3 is TGTGCCAGCAGCCGGGACTGGTCCGGCGAGCAGTACGTC.

CDR3 in amino acids: CASSWGATNTGELFF. The CDR3 nucleotides are TGTGCCAGCAGCTGGGGGGCCACCAACACCGGGGAGCTGTTTTTT. The chain recombines TRBV11-2 with TRBJ2-2; D may correspond to TRBD1 or TRBD2 (6 bases each). V was cut by 4 bases and J by 2 bases, with 11 bases left in between. The length of the CDR3 is 15 residues. From germline, CDR1 is SGHAT and CDR2 FQNNGV.

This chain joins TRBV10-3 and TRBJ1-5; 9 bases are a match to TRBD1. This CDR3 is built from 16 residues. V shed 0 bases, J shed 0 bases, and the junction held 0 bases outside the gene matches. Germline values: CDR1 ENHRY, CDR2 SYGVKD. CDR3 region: CAISESDRGSNQPQHF. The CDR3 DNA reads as TGTGCCATCAGTGAGTCGGACAGGGGTAGCAATCAGCCCCAGCATTTT.

The CDR3 protein is CATSFQGGEEKLFF. The DNA for the CDR3 is TGTGCCACCTCTTTCCAGGGCGGAGAGGAAAAACTGTTTTTT. The J gene is TRBJ1-4, the V gene TRBV19; perhaps TRBD1 as D (5 bases). This CDR3 has 14 amino acids. V lost 10 bases, J lost 8 bases, and 20 bases lay in between. The germline V gene has CDR1 LNHDA and CDR2 SQIVND (reference sequence). Full variable domain (rest looked up from reference TRBV19 and TRBJ1-4): DGGITQSPKYLFRKEGQNVTLSCEQNLNHDAMYWYRQDPGQGLRLIYYSQIVNDFQKGDIAEGYSVSREKKESFPLTVTSAQKNPTAFYLCATSFQGGEEKLFFGSGTQLSVL.

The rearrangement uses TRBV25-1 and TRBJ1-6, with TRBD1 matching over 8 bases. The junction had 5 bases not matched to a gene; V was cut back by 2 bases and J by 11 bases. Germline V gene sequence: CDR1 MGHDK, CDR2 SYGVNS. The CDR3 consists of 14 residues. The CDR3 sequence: CASSEMDRETPLHF. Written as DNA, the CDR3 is TGTGCCAGCAGTGAAATGGACAGGGAAACACCCCTCCACTTT. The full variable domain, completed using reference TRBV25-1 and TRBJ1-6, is EADIYQTPRYLVIGTGKKITLECSQTMGHDKMYWYQQDPGMELHLIHYSYGVNSTEKGDLSSESTVSRIRTEHFPLTLESARPSHTSQYLCASSEMDRETPLHFGNGTRLTVT.